The rows below give T cell receptor beta chains drawn from one sample of a study of CD8 T cells in ankylosing spondylitis. In TCRdb, the 5' RACE reads were re-called with MiXCR into one record per CDR3 protein. The sample contains roughly 130,000 distinct CDR3 sequences, roughly 7.7% of which appear only once. The sample comprised synovial fluid, either unsorted or a sorted T cell fraction (not recorded which). The receptors derive from a male donor with ankylosing spondylitis. CDR3s include the opening cysteine and the closing phenylalanine or tryptophan. The D gene is left open where the match is weak. The size of a clone is reported for some rows only, either as once, few or many, or as a class for expanded clones.

D: .; size: .; V: TRBV7-9; J: TRBJ2-2; CDR3: CASSAQRASSFGELFF; DNA: TGTGCCAGCAGCGCACAGCGGGCTAGCTCTTTCGGGGAGCTGTTTTTT
D: TRBD2; size: few; V: TRBV28; J: TRBJ2-7; CDR3: CASSLYPAGVYEQYF; DNA: TGTGCCAGCAGTTTATATCCAGCGGGGGTTTACGAGCAGTACTTC
D: .; size: .; V: TRBV4-2; J: TRBJ2-1; CDR3: CASSLSFGGLSYNEQFF; DNA: TGTGCCAGCAGCCTATCCTTCGGGGGGCTATCCTACAATGAGCAGTTCTTC
D: .; size: many; V: TRBV15; J: TRBJ1-1; CDR3: CATSGMNTEAFF; DNA: TGTGCCACCAGTGGCATGAACACTGAAGCTTTCTTT
D: TRBD1; size: many; V: TRBV6-1; J: TRBJ2-7; CDR3: CASSADRQGAEQYF; DNA: TGTGCCAGCAGTGCCGACAGACAGGGGGCTGAGCAGTACTTC
D: .; size: few; V: TRBV6-2/TRBV6-3; J: TRBJ1-1; CDR3: CASTYYGPDREAFF; DNA: TGTGCCAGCACCTATTACGGCCCGGACAGAGAAGCTTTCTTT
D: TRBD2; size: .; V: TRBV7-8; J: TRBJ2-3; CDR3: CASSRQPGLSSTDTQYF; DNA: TGTGCCAGCAGCCGCCAACCGGGACTATCCTCCACAGATACGCAGTATTTT
D: TRBD1; size: .; V: TRBV20-1; J: TRBJ2-7; CDR3: CSAETGSLEQYF; DNA: TGCAGTGCCGAGACAGGGTCCCTCGAGCAGTACTTC
D: .; size: few; V: TRBV2; J: TRBJ2-1; CDR3: CASRRDGISYNEQFF; DNA: TGTGCCAGCAGGAGGGACGGGATATCCTACAATGAGCAGTTCTTC
D: .; size: few; V: TRBV20-1; J: TRBJ1-3; CDR3: CSAPVGTRNTIYF; DNA: TGCAGTGCCCCGGTGGGGACAAGAAACACCATATATTTT
D: TRBD2; size: many; V: TRBV20-1; J: TRBJ2-3; CDR3: CSARLAGALGDTQYF; DNA: TGCAGTGCTAGACTAGCGGGAGCTCTGGGAGATACGCAGTATTTT
D: .; size: .; V: TRBV5-6; J: TRBJ2-6; CDR3: CASSFAVPGANVLTF; DNA: TGTGCCAGCAGCTTTGCGGTTCCAGGGGCCAACGTCCTGACTTTC
D: .; size: few; V: TRBV7-8; J: TRBJ2-7; CDR3: CASGQGTSSYEQYF; DNA: TGTGCCAGCGGCCAGGGCACGAGCTCCTACGAGCAGTACTTC
D: TRBD2; size: many; V: TRBV7-6; J: TRBJ2-3; CDR3: CASSLIADPERGTQYF; DNA: TGTGCCAGCAGCTTAATTGCGGACCCAGAGCGGGGTACGCAGTATTTT
D: TRBD1; size: many; V: TRBV7-2; J: TRBJ2-5; CDR3: CASSFNRGKETQYF; DNA: TGTGCCAGCAGCTTTAACAGGGGGAAAGAGACCCAGTACTTC